Included here is one TCR beta chain sequence, with context. V was cut by 2 bases and J by 1 base, with 17 bases left in between. Germline V gene sequence: CDR1 SGHTA, CDR2 FQGNSA. This CDR3 contains 17 residues. The data stem from a study of T cell changes during pregnancy in multiple sclerosis. Sequencing used immunoSEQ multiplex PCR; TCRdb keeps in-frame clones, though not all of them. This sample has over 90,000 clones, with 85% to 95% found just once. Material: peripheral blood, obtained after pregnancy. This sequence originates from a female donor with multiple sclerosis, enrolled in a pregnancy study. The V call is TRBV7-2, the J call TRBJ1-1; D ambiguous. The CDR3 sequence: CASSLQLTAQQNTEAFF. The CDR3 DNA follows: TGTGCCAGCAGCTTACAATTGACGGCACAGCAGAACACTGAAGCTTTCTTT.